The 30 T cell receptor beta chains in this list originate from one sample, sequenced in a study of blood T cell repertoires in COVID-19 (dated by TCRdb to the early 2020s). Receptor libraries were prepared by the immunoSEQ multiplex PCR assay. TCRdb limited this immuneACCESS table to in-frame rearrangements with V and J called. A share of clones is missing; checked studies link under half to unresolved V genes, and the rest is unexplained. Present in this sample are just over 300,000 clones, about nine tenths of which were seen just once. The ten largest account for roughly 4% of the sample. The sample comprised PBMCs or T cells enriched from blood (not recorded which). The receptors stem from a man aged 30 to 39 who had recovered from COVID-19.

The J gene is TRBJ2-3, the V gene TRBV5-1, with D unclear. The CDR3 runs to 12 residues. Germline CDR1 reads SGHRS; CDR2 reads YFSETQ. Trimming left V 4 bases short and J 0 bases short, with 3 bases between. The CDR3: CASSRSTDTQYF. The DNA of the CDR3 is TGCGCCAGCAGCCGGAGCACAGATACGCAGTATTTT.

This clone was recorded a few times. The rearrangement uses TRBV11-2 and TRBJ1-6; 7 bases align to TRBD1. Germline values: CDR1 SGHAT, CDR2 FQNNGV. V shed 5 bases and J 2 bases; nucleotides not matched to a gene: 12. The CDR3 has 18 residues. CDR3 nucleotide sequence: TGTGCCAGCAGCGTGCGGACAGGAAGATTCCCCTATAATTCACCCCTCCACTTT. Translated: CASSVRTGRFPYNSPLHF.

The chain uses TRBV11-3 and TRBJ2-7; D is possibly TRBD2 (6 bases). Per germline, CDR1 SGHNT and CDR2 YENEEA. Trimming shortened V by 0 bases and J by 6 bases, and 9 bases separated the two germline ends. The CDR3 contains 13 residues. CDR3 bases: TGTGCCAGCAGCTTAGAGGGGGGAGGCGAGCAGTACTTC. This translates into CASSLEGGGEQYF. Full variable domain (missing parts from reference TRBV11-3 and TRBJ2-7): EAGVVQSPRYKIIEKKQPVAFWCNPISGHNTLYWYLQNLGQGPELLIRYENEEAVDDSQLPKDRFSAERLKGVDSTLKIQPAELGDSAVYLCASSLEGGGEQYFGPGTRLTVT.

DNA of the CDR3: TGTGCCAGCAGCCTCGGACTAGCGGGACAGTTCTTC. Translation gives CASSLGLAGQFF. The genes are TRBV3-1 (or the pseudogene TRBV3-2) and TRBJ2-1; 12 nucleotides agree with TRBD2. The germline V gene encodes CDR1 LGHDT and CDR2 YNNKEL (reference sequence). Unmatched junction bases numbered 2, after V lost 4 bases and J lost 13 bases. CDR3 length: 12 amino acids.

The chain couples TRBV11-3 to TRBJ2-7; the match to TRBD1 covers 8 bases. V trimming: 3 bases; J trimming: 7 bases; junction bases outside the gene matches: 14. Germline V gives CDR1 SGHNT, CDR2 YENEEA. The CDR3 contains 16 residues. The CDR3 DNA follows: TGTGCCAGCAGCTTTACATTCTCAGGGGGCCATGGGGAGCAGTACTTC. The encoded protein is CASSFTFSGGHGEQYF. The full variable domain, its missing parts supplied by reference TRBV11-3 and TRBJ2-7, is EAGVVQSPRYKIIEKKQPVAFWCNPISGHNTLYWYLQNLGQGPELLIRYENEEAVDDSQLPKDRFSAERLKGVDSTLKIQPAELGDSAVYLCASSFTFSGGHGEQYFGPGTRLTVT.

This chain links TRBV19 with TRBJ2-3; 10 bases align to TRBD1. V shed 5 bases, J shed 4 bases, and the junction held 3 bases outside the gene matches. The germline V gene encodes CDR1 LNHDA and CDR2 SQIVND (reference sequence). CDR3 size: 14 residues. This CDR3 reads CASSPDRGPDTQYF. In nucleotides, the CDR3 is TGTGCCAGTAGTCCCGACAGGGGGCCAGATACGCAGTATTTT.

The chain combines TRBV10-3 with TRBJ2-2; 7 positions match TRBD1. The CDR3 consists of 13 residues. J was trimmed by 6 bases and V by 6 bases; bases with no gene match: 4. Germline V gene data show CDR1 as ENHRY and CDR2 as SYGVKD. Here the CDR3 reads CAIRRQGPGELFF. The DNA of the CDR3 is TGTGCCATCAGAAGACAGGGCCCCGGGGAGCTGTTTTTT.

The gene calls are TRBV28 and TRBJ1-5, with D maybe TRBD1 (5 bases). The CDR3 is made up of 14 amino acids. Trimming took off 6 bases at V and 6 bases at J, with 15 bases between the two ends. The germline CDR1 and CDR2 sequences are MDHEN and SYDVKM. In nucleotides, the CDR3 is TGTGCCAGCAGACTCGGCGGCGGGGGTCAGCCCCAGCATTTT. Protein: CASRLGGGGQPQHF.

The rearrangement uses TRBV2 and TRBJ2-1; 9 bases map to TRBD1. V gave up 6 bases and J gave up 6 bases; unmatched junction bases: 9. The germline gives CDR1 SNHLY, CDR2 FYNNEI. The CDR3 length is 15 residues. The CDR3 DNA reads TGTGCCAGCAGACGAACAGGGGGCTCGGTCAATGAGCAGTTCTTC. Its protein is CASRRTGGSVNEQFF.

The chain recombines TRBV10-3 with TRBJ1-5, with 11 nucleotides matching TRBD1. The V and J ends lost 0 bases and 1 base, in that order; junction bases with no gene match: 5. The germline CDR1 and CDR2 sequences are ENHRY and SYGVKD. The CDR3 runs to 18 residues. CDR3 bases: TGTGCCATCAGTGAGTCAGCTGGACAGGGGGCGAGCAATCAGCCCCAGCATTTT. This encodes CAISESAGQGASNQPQHF.

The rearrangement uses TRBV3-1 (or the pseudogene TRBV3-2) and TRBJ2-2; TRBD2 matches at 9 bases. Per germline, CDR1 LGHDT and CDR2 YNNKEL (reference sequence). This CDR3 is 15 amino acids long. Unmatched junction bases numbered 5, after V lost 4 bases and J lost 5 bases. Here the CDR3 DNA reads TGTGCCAGCAGCCCCTGGCTAGCGGGGACCGGGGAGCTGTTTTTT. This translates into CASSPWLAGTGELFF.

CDR3 sequence: CASSDITSGGSGTQYF. DNA for the CDR3: TGCGCCAGCAGCGACATTACTAGCGGGGGATCGGGTACGCAGTATTTT. The chain employs TRBV5-1 and TRBJ2-3, with 11 bases aligning to TRBD2. V lost 4 bases, J lost 8 bases, and 12 bases stayed unmatched. This CDR3 comprises 16 residues. Germline-derived CDR1 and CDR2 are SGHRS and YFSETQ. Filled out from reference TRBV5-1 and TRBJ2-3, the complete variable domain reads KAGVTQTPRYLIKTRGQQVTLSCSPISGHRSVSWYQQTPGQGLQFLFEYFSETQRNKGNFPGRFSGRQFSNSRSEMNVSTLELGDSALYLCASSDITSGGSGTQYFGPGTRLTVL.

The CDR3 region has the DNA TGTGCCAGCACCCCGACCCACCTAGCGGGGTTACGAGAGACCCAGTACTTC. Its translation is CASTPTHLAGLRETQYF. The chain links TRBV28 to TRBJ2-5; 9 bases are a match to TRBD2. Germline V gene data show CDR1 as MDHEN and CDR2 as SYDVKM. V shed 7 bases and J 4 bases; nucleotides not matched to a gene: 16. This CDR3 spans 17 amino acids. The full variable domain, in which reference TRBV28 and TRBJ2-5 provide the parts outside the CDR3, is DVKVTQSSRYLVKRTGEKVFLECVQDMDHENMFWYRQDPGLGLRLIYFSYDVKMKEKGDIPEGYSVSREKKERFSLILESASTNQTSMYLCASTPTHLAGLRETQYFGPGTRLLVL.

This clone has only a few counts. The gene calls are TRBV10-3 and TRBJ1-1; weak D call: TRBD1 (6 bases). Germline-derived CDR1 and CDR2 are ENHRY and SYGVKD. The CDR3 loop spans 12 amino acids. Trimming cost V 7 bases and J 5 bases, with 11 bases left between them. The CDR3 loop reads CAITAGDTEAFF. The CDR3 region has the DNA TGTGCCATCACCGCAGGGGATACTGAAGCTTTCTTT.

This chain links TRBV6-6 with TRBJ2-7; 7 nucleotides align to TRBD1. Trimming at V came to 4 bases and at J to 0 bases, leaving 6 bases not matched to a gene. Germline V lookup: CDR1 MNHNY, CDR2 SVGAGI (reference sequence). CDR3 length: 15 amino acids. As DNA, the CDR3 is TGTGCCAGCAGTTCGCCGGGACAGTTCTCCTACGAGCAGTACTTC. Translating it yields CASSSPGQFSYEQYF.

The CDR3 reads CASSETRGNREYF. The CDR3 bases are TGCGCCAGCAGTGAGACGAGAGGGAATAGAGAGTACTTC. This chain uses TRBV10-2 with TRBJ2-7, with D possibly being TRBD2 (5 bases). Trimming removed 2 bases at V and 11 bases at J, with 16 bases between. CDR1 is WSHSY and CDR2 is SAAADI in the germline V gene. The CDR3 is 13 residues long.

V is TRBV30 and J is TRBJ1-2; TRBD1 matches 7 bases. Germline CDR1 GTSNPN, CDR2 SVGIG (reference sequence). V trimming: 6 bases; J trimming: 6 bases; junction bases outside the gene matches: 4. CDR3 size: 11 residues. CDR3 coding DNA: TGTGCCTGCAGGGGGTCGGATGGCTACACCTTC. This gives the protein CACRGSDGYTF.

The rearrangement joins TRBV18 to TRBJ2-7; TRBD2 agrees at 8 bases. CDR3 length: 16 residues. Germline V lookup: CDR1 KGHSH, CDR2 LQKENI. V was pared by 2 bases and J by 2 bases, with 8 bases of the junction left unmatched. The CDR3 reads CASSPGGKRGPYEQYF. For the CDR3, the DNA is TGTGCCAGCTCACCAGGGGGGAAGCGGGGGCCCTACGAGCAGTACTTC.

CDR3 nucleotides: TGTGCCAGCACCGACCGGGGTGGCTACACCTTC. As protein: CASTDRGGYTF. The chain links TRBV12-3 or TRBV12-4 to TRBJ1-2; D unclear. The ends were cut back, 7 bases at V and 7 bases at J, with 10 bases in the middle. The CDR3 totals 11 residues.

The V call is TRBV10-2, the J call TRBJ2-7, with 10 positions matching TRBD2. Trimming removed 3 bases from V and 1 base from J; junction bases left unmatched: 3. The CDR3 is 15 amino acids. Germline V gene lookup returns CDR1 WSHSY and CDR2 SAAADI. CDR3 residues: CASSERAGGSYEQYF. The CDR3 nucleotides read TGCGCCAGCAGTGAACGAGCGGGAGGGTCCTACGAGCAGTACTTC.

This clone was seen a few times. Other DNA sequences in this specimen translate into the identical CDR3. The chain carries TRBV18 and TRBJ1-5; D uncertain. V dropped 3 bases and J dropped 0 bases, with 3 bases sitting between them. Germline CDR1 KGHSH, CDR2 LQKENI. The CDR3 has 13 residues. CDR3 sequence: CASSPYSNQPQHF. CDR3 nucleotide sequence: TGTGCCAGCTCACCTTATAGCAATCAGCCCCAGCATTTT.

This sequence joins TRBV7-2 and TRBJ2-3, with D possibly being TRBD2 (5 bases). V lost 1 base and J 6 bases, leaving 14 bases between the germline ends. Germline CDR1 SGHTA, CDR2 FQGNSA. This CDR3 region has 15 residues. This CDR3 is CASSLGAWESDTQYF. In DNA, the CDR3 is TGTGCCAGCAGCTTAGGAGCCTGGGAGTCGGATACGCAGTATTTT.

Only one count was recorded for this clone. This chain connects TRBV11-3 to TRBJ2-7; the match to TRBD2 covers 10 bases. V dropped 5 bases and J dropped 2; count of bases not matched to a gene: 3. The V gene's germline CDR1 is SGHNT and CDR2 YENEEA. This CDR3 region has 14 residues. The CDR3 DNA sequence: TGTGCCAGCAGCATTCTAGCGGGAGCCTACGAGCAGTACTTC. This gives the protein CASSILAGAYEQYF.

DNA for the CDR3: TGTGCCAGCAGCTTTAGCGGGAGGGTGTACGAGCAGTACTTC. Translating it yields CASSFSGRVYEQYF. V and J are TRBV13 and TRBJ2-7; TRBD2 agrees at 11 bases. The CDR3 length is 14 residues. V lost 3 bases, J lost 4 bases, and 2 bases stayed unmatched. Germline CDR1 PRHDT, CDR2 FYEKMQ (reference sequence).

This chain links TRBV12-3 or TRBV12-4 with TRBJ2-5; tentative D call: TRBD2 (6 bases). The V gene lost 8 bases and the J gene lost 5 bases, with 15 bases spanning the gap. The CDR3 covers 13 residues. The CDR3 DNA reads TGTGCCAGCCGTGGAGGGGCGGGGGAGACCCAGTACTTC. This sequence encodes CASRGGAGETQYF.

CDR3 protein: CASRRGQGYGYTF. The CDR3 DNA is TGTGCCAGCAGACGGGGTCAGGGGTATGGCTACACCTTC. The chain joins TRBV6-5 to TRBJ1-2; the D gene is possibly TRBD1 (6 bases). Trimming pared 6 bases from V and 5 bases from J, leaving 13 bases between. CDR1 and CDR2 from the germline V gene are MNHEY and SVGAGI. The CDR3 is 13 residues long.

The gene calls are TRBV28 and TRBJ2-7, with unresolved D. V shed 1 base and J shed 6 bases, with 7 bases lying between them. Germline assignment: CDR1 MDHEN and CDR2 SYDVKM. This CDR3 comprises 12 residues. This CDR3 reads CASSLSVSEQYF. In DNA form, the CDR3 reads TGTGCCAGCAGTTTATCGGTGAGCGAGCAGTACTTC.

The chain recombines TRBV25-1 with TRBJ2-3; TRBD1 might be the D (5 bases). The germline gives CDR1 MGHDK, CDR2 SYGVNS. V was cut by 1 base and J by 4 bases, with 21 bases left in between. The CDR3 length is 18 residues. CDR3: CASSEFTPSRVSADTQYF. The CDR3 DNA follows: TGTGCCAGCAGTGAATTTACCCCCTCCAGGGTATCGGCAGATACGCAGTATTTT.

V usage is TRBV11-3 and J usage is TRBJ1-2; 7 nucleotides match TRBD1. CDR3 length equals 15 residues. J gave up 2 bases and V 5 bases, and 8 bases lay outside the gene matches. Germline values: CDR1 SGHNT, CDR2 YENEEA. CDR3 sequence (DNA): TGTGCCAGCAGCGCAAGCAGGGGGTTAAACTATGGCTACACCTTC. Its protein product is CASSASRGLNYGYTF. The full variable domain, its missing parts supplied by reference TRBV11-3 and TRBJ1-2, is EAGVVQSPRYKIIEKKQPVAFWCNPISGHNTLYWYLQNLGQGPELLIRYENEEAVDDSQLPKDRFSAERLKGVDSTLKIQPAELGDSAVYLCASSASRGLNYGYTFGSGTRLTVV.

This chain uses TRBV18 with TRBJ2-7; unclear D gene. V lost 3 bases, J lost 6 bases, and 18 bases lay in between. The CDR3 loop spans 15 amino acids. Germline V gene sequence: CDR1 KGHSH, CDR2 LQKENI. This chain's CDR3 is CASSPLDAAVGEQYF. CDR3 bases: TGTGCCAGCTCACCTCTAGACGCGGCCGTCGGCGAGCAGTACTTC.